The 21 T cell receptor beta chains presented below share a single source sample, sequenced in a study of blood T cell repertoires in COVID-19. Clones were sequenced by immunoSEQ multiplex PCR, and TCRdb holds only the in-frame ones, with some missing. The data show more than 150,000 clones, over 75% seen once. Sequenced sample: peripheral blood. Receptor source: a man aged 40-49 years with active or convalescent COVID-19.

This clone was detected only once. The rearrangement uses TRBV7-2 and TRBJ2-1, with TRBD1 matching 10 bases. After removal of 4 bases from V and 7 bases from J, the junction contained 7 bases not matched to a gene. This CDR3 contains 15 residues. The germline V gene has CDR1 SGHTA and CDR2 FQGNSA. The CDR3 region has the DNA TGTGCCAGCAGCTCGGGACAGGGGCTAACAAATGAGCAGTTCTTC. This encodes CASSSGQGLTNEQFF.

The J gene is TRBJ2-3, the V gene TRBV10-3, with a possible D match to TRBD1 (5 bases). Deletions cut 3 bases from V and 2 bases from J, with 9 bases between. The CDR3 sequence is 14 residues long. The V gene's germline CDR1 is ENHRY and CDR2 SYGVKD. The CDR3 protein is CAISDVRATDTQYF. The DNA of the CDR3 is TGTGCCATCAGTGACGTCAGGGCCACAGATACGCAGTATTTT.

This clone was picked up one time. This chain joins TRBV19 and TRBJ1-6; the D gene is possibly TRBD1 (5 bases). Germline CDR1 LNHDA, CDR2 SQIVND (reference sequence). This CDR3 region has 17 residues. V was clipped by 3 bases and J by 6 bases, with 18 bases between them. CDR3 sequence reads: CASSIYFRADLNSPLHF. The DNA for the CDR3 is TGTGCCAGTAGTATTTATTTCAGGGCAGATCTTAATTCACCCCTCCACTTT. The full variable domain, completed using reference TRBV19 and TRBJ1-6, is DGGITQSPKYLFRKEGQNVTLSCEQNLNHDAMYWYRQDPGQGLRLIYYSQIVNDFQKGDIAEGYSVSREKKESFPLTVTSAQKNPTAFYLCASSIYFRADLNSPLHFGNGTRLTVT.

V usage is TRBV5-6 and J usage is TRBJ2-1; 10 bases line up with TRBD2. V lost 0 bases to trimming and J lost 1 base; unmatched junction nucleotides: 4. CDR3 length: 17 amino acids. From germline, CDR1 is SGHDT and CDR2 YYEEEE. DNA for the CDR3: TGTGCCAGCAGCTTGGTGCGTAGCGGGGGGTCCTACAATGAGCAGTTCTTC. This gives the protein CASSLVRSGGSYNEQFF. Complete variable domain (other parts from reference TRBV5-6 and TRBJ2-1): DAGVTQSPTHLIKTRGQQVTLRCSPKSGHDTVSWYQQALGQGPQFIFQYYEEEERQRGNFPDRFSGHQFPNYSSELNVNALLLGDSALYLCASSLVRSGGSYNEQFFGPGTRLTVL.

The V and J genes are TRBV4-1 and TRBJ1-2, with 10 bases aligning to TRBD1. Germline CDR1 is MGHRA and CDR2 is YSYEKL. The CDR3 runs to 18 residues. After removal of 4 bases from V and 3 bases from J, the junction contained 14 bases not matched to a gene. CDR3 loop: CASSRGTGEAQADYGYTF. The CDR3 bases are TGCGCCAGCAGCCGCGGGACAGGGGAGGCCCAGGCCGACTATGGCTACACCTTC.

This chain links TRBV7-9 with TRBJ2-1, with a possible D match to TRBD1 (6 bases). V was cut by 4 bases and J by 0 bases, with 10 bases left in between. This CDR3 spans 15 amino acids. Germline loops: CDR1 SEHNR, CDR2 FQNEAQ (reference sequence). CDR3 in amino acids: CASSSQGGSYNEQFF. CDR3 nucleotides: TGTGCCAGCAGCTCACAGGGCGGCTCCTACAATGAGCAGTTCTTC.

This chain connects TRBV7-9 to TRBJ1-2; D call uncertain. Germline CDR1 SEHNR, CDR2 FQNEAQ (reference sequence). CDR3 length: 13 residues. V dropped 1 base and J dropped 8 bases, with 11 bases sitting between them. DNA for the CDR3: TGTGCCAGCAGCTTAGGTCGGGATGGGGGCTACACCTTC. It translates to CASSLGRDGGYTF. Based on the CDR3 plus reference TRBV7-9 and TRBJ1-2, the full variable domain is DTGVSQNPRHKITKRGQNVTFRCDPISEHNRLYWYRQTLGQGPEFLTYFQNEAQLEKSRLLSDRFSAERPKGSFSTLEIQRTEQGDSAMYLCASSLGRDGGYTFGSGTRLTVV.

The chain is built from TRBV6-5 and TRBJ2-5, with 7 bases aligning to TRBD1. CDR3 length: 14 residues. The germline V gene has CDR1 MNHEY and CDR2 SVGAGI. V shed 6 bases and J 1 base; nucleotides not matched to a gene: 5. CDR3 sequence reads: CASRDRVFQETQYF. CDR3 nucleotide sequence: TGTGCCAGCAGAGACAGGGTATTCCAAGAGACCCAGTACTTC.

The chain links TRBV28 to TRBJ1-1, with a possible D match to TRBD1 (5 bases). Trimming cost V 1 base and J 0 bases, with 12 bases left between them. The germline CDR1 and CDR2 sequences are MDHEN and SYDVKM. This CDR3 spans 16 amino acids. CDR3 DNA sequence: TGTGCCAGCAGTTTATTTCCGACAGTGATGAACACTGAAGCTTTCTTT. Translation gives CASSLFPTVMNTEAFF.

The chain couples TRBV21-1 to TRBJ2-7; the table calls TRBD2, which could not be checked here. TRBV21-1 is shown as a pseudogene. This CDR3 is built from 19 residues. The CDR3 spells CASSKDRTSGGGPVYEQYF. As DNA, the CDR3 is TGTGCCAGCAGCAAAGATCGCACTAGCGGGGGAGGGCCCGTCTACGAGCAGTACTTC.

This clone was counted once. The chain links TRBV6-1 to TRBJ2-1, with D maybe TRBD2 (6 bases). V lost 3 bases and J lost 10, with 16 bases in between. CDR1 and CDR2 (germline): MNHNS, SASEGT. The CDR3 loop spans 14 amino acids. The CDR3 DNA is TGTGCCAGCAGTGATCCGGGGGACCCAAACGAGCAGTTCTTC. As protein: CASSDPGDPNEQFF.

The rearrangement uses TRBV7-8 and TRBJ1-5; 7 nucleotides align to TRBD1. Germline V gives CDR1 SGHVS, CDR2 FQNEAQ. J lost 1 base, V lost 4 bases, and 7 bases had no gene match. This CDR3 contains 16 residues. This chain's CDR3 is CASSSGRQGSNQPQHF. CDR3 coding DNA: TGTGCCAGCAGCTCCGGAAGACAGGGCAGCAATCAGCCCCAGCATTTT.

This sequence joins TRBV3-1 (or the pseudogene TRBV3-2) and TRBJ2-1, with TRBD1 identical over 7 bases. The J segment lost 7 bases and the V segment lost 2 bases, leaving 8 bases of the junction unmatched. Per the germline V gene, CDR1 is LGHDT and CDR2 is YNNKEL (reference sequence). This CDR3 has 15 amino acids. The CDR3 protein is CASSQRQGSRNEQFF. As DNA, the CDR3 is TGTGCCAGCAGCCAACGACAGGGATCCAGAAATGAGCAGTTCTTC.

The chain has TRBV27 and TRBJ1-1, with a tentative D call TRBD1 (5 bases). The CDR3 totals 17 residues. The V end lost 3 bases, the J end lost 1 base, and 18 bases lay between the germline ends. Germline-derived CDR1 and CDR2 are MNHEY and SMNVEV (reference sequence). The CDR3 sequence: CASSFFVGAGKNTEAFF. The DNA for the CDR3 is TGTGCCAGCAGTTTTTTCGTTGGGGCGGGGAAGAACACTGAAGCTTTCTTT.

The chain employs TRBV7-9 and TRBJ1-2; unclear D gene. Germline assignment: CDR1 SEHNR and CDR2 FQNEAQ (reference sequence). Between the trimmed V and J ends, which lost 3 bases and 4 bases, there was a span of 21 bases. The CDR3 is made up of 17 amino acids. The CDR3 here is CASSFPDKYQILYGYTF. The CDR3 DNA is TGTGCCAGCAGCTTCCCCGACAAATATCAAATCCTCTATGGCTACACCTTC.

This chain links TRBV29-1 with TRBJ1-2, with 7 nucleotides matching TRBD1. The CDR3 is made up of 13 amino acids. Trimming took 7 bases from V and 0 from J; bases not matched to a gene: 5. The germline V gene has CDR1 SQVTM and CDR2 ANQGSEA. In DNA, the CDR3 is TGCAGCGCAGGGACAGCCTCTAACTATGGCTACACCTTC. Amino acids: CSAGTASNYGYTF.

CDR3 in DNA: TGTGCCAGCAGCTTATATCAGGGCCAAGAGACCCAGTACTTC. Its protein product is CASSLYQGQETQYF. This rearrangement joins TRBV7-2 to TRBJ2-5, with D possibly being TRBD1 (5 bases). The CDR3 sequence is 14 residues long. V lost 2 bases to trimming and J lost 1 base, with 8 bases between them. The germline V gene has CDR1 SGHTA and CDR2 FQGNSA.

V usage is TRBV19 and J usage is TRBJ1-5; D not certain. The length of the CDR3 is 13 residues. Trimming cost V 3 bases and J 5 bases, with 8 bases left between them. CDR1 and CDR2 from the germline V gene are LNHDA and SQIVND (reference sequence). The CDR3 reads CASSMAGYQPQHF. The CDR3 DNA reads TGTGCCAGTAGTATGGCAGGATATCAGCCCCAGCATTTT.

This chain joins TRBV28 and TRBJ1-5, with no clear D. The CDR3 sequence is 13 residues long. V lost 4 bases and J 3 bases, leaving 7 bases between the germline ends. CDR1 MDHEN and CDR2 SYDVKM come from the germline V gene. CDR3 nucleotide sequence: TGTGCCAGCAGTTACAATACCAATCAGCCCCAGCATTTT. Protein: CASSYNTNQPQHF. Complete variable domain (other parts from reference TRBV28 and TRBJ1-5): DVKVTQSSRYLVKRTGEKVFLECVQDMDHENMFWYRQDPGLGLRLIYFSYDVKMKEKGDIPEGYSVSREKKERFSLILESASTNQTSMYLCASSYNTNQPQHFGDGTRLSIL.

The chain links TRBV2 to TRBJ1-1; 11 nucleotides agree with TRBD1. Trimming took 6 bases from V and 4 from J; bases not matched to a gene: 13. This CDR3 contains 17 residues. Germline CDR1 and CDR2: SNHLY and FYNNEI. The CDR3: CASSLWTGGLVGTEAFF. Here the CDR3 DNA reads TGTGCCAGCAGCCTTTGGACAGGGGGCCTGGTCGGCACTGAAGCTTTCTTT.

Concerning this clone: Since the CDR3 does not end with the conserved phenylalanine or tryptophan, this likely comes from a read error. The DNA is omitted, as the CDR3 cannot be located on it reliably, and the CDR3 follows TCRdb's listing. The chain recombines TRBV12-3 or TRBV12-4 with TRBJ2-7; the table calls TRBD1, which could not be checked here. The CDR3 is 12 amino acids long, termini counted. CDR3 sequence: CASSFGTGGEEN.